The 16 T cell receptor beta chains below were found in one sample sequenced in a study of shared clonotypes between healthy human individuals. Assay: immunoSEQ multiplex PCR; the TCRdb copy retains only in-frame clones and omits some. This table has over a million clones, 95% to 97% appearing once. The specimen sequenced was naive CD4+ T cells sorted from blood. The sample's subset: CD45RA+ positively selected. The receptors shown here come from a young man in good health.

The rearrangement links TRBV6-5 to TRBJ1-5, with TRBD1 identical over 7 bases. The CDR3 loop spans 14 amino acids. Trimming at V came to 5 bases and at J to 4 bases, leaving 5 bases not matched to a gene. Germline V gene data show CDR1 as MNHEY and CDR2 as SVGAGI. The CDR3 DNA follows: TGTGCCAGCAGTAACAGGGGATTGAATCAGCCCCAGCATTTT. Translating gives CASSNRGLNQPQHF.

The chain has TRBV7-8 and TRBJ2-7, with TRBD1 matching 11 bases. CDR1 and CDR2 from the germline V gene are SGHVS and FQNEAQ. V shed 10 bases and J 6 bases; nucleotides not matched to a gene: 8. The CDR3 consists of 13 residues. CDR3 residues: CATVRTGGFEQYF. The CDR3 DNA is TGTGCCACCGTGAGGACAGGGGGCTTCGAGCAGTACTTC.

For this clone: The sample carries other DNA sequences with the same CDR3. J is TRBJ1-3 and V is TRBV9; no reliable D call. CDR1 SGDLS and CDR2 YYNGEE come from the germline V gene. Trimming left V 2 bases short and J 4 bases short, with 10 bases between. The CDR3 extends over 14 amino acids. CDR3 bases: TGTGCCAGCAGCGTCTCAAGGTCCGGAAACACCATATATTTT. This translates into CASSVSRSGNTIYF.

CDR3 region: CASSPGTDTQYF. For the CDR3, the DNA is TGCGCCAGCAGCCCGGGCACAGATACGCAGTATTTT. The chain combines TRBV5-1 with TRBJ2-3; no clear D. CDR3 length: 12 residues. Germline assignment: CDR1 SGHRS and CDR2 YFSETQ. Trimming took off 4 bases at V and 1 base at J, with 4 bases between the two ends.

The rearrangement joins TRBV2 to TRBJ2-7; D gene uncertain. Looked up from germline, CDR1 is SNHLY and CDR2 is FYNNEI. There are 15 residues in the CDR3. V lost 3 bases and J 0 bases, leaving 12 bases between the germline ends. The CDR3 coding sequence is TGTGCCAGCAGTGAGGTTGCGTCGAGCTCCTACGAGCAGTACTTC. Its protein is CASSEVASSSYEQYF.

The genes are TRBV10-3 and TRBJ2-2; D gene ambiguous. From germline, CDR1 is ENHRY and CDR2 SYGVKD. The germline V and J ends were trimmed by 0 bases and 1 base, with 6 bases remaining between them. CDR3 length: 15 residues. CDR3 sequence (DNA): TGTGCCATCAGTGAGTCTGCCGTGAACACCGGGGAGCTGTTTTTT. This encodes CAISESAVNTGELFF.

The chain has TRBV6-5 and TRBJ2-7; D unresolved. The CDR3 totals 15 residues. The germline CDR1 and CDR2 sequences are MNHEY and SVGAGI. V lost 7 bases, J lost 0 bases, and 16 bases lay in between. The CDR3 spells CASNGRRAGSYEQYF. CDR3 sequence (DNA): TGTGCCAGCAACGGACGTAGGGCCGGCTCCTACGAGCAGTACTTC.

This clone was seen a single time. The chain has TRBV5-1 and TRBJ1-1; TRBD1 might be the D (5 bases). V was shortened by 0 bases and J by 8 bases, with 20 bases between the two germline ends. The germline CDR1 and CDR2 sequences are SGHRS and YFSETQ. CDR3 length equals 16 residues. As DNA, the CDR3 is TGCGCCAGCAGCTTGGCTGAGGGGACGGCAAAAGGGGAAGCTTTCTTT. This translates into CASSLAEGTAKGEAFF.

The V and J genes are TRBV18 and TRBJ1-5, with no clear D. Germline V gene data show CDR1 as KGHSH and CDR2 as LQKENI. Trimming took off 3 bases at V and 0 bases at J, with 15 bases between the two ends. The CDR3 runs 17 residues. The CDR3 coding sequence is TGTGCCAGCTCACCTTCGTCACCGATGTATAGCAATCAGCCCCAGCATTTT. This sequence encodes CASSPSSPMYSNQPQHF. Using reference TRBV18 and TRBJ1-5 for the parts outside the CDR3, the full variable domain is NAGVMQNPRHLVRRRGQEARLRCSPMKGHSHVYWYRQLPEEGLKFMVYLQKENIIDESGMPKERFSAEFPKEGPSILRIQQVVRGDSAAYFCASSPSSPMYSNQPQHFGDGTRLSIL.

The V and J genes are TRBV5-4 and TRBJ2-6; TRBD2 aligns across 13 bases. The CDR3 is 19 residues long. Germline lookup yields CDR1 SGHNT and CDR2 YYREEE (reference sequence). The junction had 7 bases not matched to a gene; V was cut back by 4 bases and J by 0 bases. CDR3 sequence (DNA): TGTGCCAGCAGCAAGGGACTAGCGGGGAGGGGCTCTGGGGCCAACGTCCTGACTTTC. Encoded protein: CASSKGLAGRGSGANVLTF. Complete variable domain (other parts from reference TRBV5-4 and TRBJ2-6): ETGVTQSPTHLIKTRGQQVTLRCSSQSGHNTVSWYQQALGQGPQFIFQYYREEENGRGNFPPRFSGLQFPNYSSELNVNALELDDSALYLCASSKGLAGRGSGANVLTFGAGSRLTVL.

The chain has TRBV7-8 and TRBJ2-5; D possibly corresponds to TRBD2 (5 bases). The CDR3 loop spans 16 amino acids. V gave up 1 base and J gave up 5 bases, with 17 bases separating them. Germline loops: CDR1 SGHVS, CDR2 FQNEAQ. The CDR3: CASSLVRANYRETQYF. As DNA, the CDR3 is TGTGCCAGCAGCTTAGTGAGGGCTAATTATCGGGAGACCCAGTACTTC.

The rearrangement joins TRBV4-3 to TRBJ2-5; TRBD2 aligns across 13 bases. The germline V gene encodes CDR1 LGHNA and CDR2 YSLEER. CDR3 length equals 17 residues. Losses at the gene ends were 3 bases for V and 4 bases for J; bases not matched to a gene: 8. Here the CDR3 DNA reads TGCGCCAGCAGCCAGCTCGGACTAGCGGGAGCTCCAGAGACCCAGTACTTC. Translating it yields CASSQLGLAGAPETQYF.

The CDR3 DNA is TGCAGCGTTGGTAGCGGAGTAGCCAAAAACATTCAGTACTTC. This translates into CSVGSGVAKNIQYF. The V call is TRBV29-1, the J call TRBJ2-4; D is perhaps TRBD2 (6 bases). CDR3 length equals 14 residues. Germline values: CDR1 SQVTM, CDR2 ANQGSEA. V was cut by 4 bases and J by 0 bases, with 10 bases left in between.

The V call is TRBV19, the J call TRBJ1-2; possible D gene TRBD1, 5 bases. The germline CDR1 and CDR2 sequences are LNHDA and SQIVND (reference sequence). Trimming pared 3 bases from V and 5 bases from J, leaving 10 bases between. This CDR3 contains 13 residues. In DNA, the CDR3 is TGTGCCAGTAGTATCGACAGATTTTATGGCTACACCTTC. It translates to CASSIDRFYGYTF.

V usage is TRBV10-3 and J usage is TRBJ2-3; no clear D. Germline values: CDR1 ENHRY, CDR2 SYGVKD. V lost 2 bases to trimming and J lost 0 bases, with 18 bases between them. This CDR3 has 18 amino acids. The chain's CDR3 is CAISERPPTLGSTDTQYF. In DNA form, the CDR3 reads TGTGCCATCAGTGAGAGGCCTCCCACCTTAGGGAGCACAGATACGCAGTATTTT.

The CDR3 region has the DNA TGTGCCAGCAGCTTAGGGAGCGGGCAAGAGACCCAGTACTTC. Its protein is CASSLGSGQETQYF. The chain uses TRBV7-3 and TRBJ2-5, with D perhaps matching TRBD2 (6 bases). CDR1 is SGHTA, CDR2 FQGTGA, per germline. V shed 2 bases and J shed 2 bases, with 9 bases lying between them. The CDR3 contains 14 residues.